Listed here is a single T cell receptor (beta chain). These data are taken from a study of shared T cell receptors in the human thymus. The CDR3 consists of 18 residues. CDR1 and CDR2 from the germline V gene are SGHAT and FQNNGV. Trimming shortened V by 3 bases and J by 0 bases, and 18 bases separated the two germline ends. Only in-frame clones appear in the TCRdb table, and some are missing; sequencing was by immunoSEQ multiplex PCR. The repertoire holds more than 550,000 clones, more than 70% seen once, with 0.0094% in the top ten. The data were also submitted as part of a second study, on human thymus T cells. That source notes: Donation was from healthy Finnish infants who were having corrective surgery that addressed congenital heart defects. The source of the thymus tissue was resections taken during corrective heart surgery. Thymic repertoires of unrelated individuals were reported in related research to overlap highly.

The sequenced sample was thymocytes. V is TRBV11-2 and J is TRBJ2-4; D is perhaps TRBD2 (6 bases). The receptor comes from a boy under three years old with a congenital heart defect. The CDR3 DNA sequence: TGTGCCAGCAGCTTTGAAGCGGGCCTAGCTCTAGCCAAAAACATTCAGTACTTC. Amino acids: CASSFEAGLALAKNIQYF.